Each of the 10 T cell receptor beta chains below was sequenced from the same sample in a study of cytomegalovirus exposure and HLA in healthy donors. Primers: 60 Vbeta forward and 13 Jbeta reverse. Data came from immunoSEQ multiplex PCR; TCRdb stores just in-frame clones and leaves some out. The sample yields about 250,000 clones, roughly 80% seen once. Specimen: PBMCs. The source of these receptors is a girl between 2 and 10 years old in good health and CMV-seronegative.

V usage is TRBV4-1 and J usage is TRBJ2-3, with D possibly TRBD2 on 6 matching bases. The CDR3 is 16 amino acids. CDR1 and CDR2 from the germline V gene are MGHRA and YSYEKL. V lost 4 bases and J 0 bases, leaving 14 bases between the germline ends. The CDR3 protein is CASSPLAALSTDTQYF. The CDR3 DNA sequence: TGCGCCAGCAGCCCTTTAGCGGCGTTGAGCACAGATACGCAGTATTTT.

The J gene is TRBJ2-1, the V gene TRBV27; TRBD2 matches at 9 bases. V lost 5 bases to trimming and J lost 5 bases; unmatched junction nucleotides: 13. Germline assignment: CDR1 MNHEY and CDR2 SMNVEV (reference sequence). The CDR3 is made up of 17 amino acids. The chain's CDR3 is CASSLLSGGIKNNEQFF. The CDR3 DNA follows: TGTGCCAGCAGTCTACTTAGCGGGGGCATAAAAAACAATGAGCAGTTCTTC.

The chain joins TRBV5-1 to TRBJ2-3; D is ambiguous. CDR1 SGHRS and CDR2 YFSETQ come from the germline V gene. The CDR3 covers 14 residues. Trimming stripped 5 bases from V and 4 bases from J, with 14 bases between. This CDR3 reads CASSVRGPSDTQYF. CDR3 DNA sequence: TGCGCCAGCAGTGTACGTGGGCCCTCAGATACGCAGTATTTT.

This clone appeared a single time. The chain has TRBV9 and TRBJ2-1, with 9 nucleotides matching TRBD1. With 1 base clipped from V and 8 bases from J, the junction kept 7 bases outside the gene matches. The CDR3 covers 15 residues. The germline V gene has CDR1 SGDLS and CDR2 YYNGEE. The CDR3 DNA is TGTGCCAGCAGCGTACGCGGGACAGGGCTTGATGAGCAGTTCTTC. Protein product: CASSVRGTGLDEQFF. Together with reference TRBV9 and TRBJ2-1, the CDR3 gives the full variable domain: DSGVTQTPKHLITATGQRVTLRCSPRSGDLSVYWYQQSLDQGLQFLIQYYNGEERAKGNILERFSAQQFPDLHSELNLSSLELGDSALYFCASSVRGTGLDEQFFGPGTRLTVL.

The V gene is TRBV11-2, the J gene TRBJ2-1; no firm D call. The CDR3 totals 13 residues. Germline CDR1 and CDR2: SGHAT and FQNNGV. The V and J ends lost 6 bases and 7 bases respectively, with 13 bases between them. The chain's CDR3 is CASSPASLNEQFF. The CDR3 nucleotides read TGTGCCAGCAGTCCCGCTAGTTTGAATGAGCAGTTCTTC.

Details on this clone: Sequence at one end of the junction differs from germline and may be a read error. The rearrangement links TRBV5-1 to TRBJ1-3; the D gene is possibly TRBD1 (6 bases). The CDR3 is made up of 10 amino acids. Per the germline V gene, CDR1 is SGHRS and CDR2 is YFSETQ. The CDR3 region has the DNA TGCGCCAGCCGCAGGGGCCCGGGCAGGTTT. It codes for CASRRGPGRF.

CDR3 DNA sequence: TGTGCCAGCAGCTTACGTGGCCGGGACCAGGGGTATGGCTACACCTTC. Protein product: CASSLRGRDQGYGYTF. The chain couples TRBV7-3 to TRBJ1-2, with TRBD1 as a possible D gene (6 bases). V was trimmed by 2 bases and J by 5 bases, leaving 18 bases between them. The germline V gene has CDR1 SGHTA and CDR2 FQGTGA. This CDR3 has 16 amino acids.

This sequence joins TRBV5-4 and TRBJ2-3; unclear D gene. With 0 bases removed from V and 4 bases from J, the gap between germline ends came to 6 bases. The CDR3 has 13 residues. Germline-derived CDR1 and CDR2 are SGHNT and YYREEE (reference sequence). The CDR3 here is CASSLDSADTQYF. The CDR3, as DNA: TGTGCCAGCAGCTTGGATAGTGCAGATACGCAGTATTTT.

The chain is built from TRBV5-6 and TRBJ2-3; 8 bases line up with TRBD2. Unmatched junction bases numbered 4, after V lost 4 bases and J lost 3 bases. CDR1 is SGHDT, CDR2 YYEEEE, per germline. This CDR3 has 14 residues. CDR3 coding DNA: TGTGCCAGCAGCGCTAGCGGGTTGACAGATACGCAGTATTTT. Protein sequence: CASSASGLTDTQYF.

With respect to this clone: A junction end diverges from the germline sequence, so it may reflect a read error. This sequence joins TRBV2 and TRBJ2-7, with a tentative D call TRBD1 (5 bases). Germline V gives CDR1 SNHLY, CDR2 FYNNEI. The CDR3 totals 15 residues. DNA for the CDR3: TGTGCCAGCCACCCGACAGCCCGCCGCTCCTACGAGCAGTGCTTC. It is translated as CASHPTARRSYEQCF.